This T cell receptor (beta chain) was captured by sequencing in a study of CXCR3-negative and CXCR3-positive naive CD8 T cells. For this clonotype: Antigen unknown.

This CDR3 spans 11 amino acids. Per the germline V gene, CDR1 is DFQATT and CDR2 is SNEGSKA (reference sequence). Study-level points and caveats: CXCR3 expression partially decreased after cryopreservation; most assays used fresh PBMCs. The study found comparably high diversity in both naive subsets and much lower diversity in memory CD8+ cells.

All TRB cDNA libraries came from 5' RACE performed with UMI labels. Reanalyzing the 5' RACE reads, TCRdb keeps one entry per CDR3 protein, without DNA. In total, the table holds tens of thousands of distinct CDR3 sequences. Sequenced: memory CD8+ T cells from blood. This receptor was taken from a human donor in good health. Some clones in this sample may be carry-over from other donors' samples. The genes are TRBV20-1 and TRBJ2-5. The chain's CDR3 is CSARQQETQYF.